This T cell receptor (beta chain) was sequenced during a study of blood T cell repertoires in COVID-19. On the study more broadly: Specimens from acute and convalescent COVID-19 originated in the United States, Italy and Spain. T cells, B-cell-depleted T cells, or PBMCs provided the cDNA or gDNA that served as material.

The V and J ends lost 5 bases and 3 bases respectively, with 10 bases between them. CDR1 is KGHSH and CDR2 is LQKENI in the germline V gene. The CDR3 is 13 residues long. Authors' methods: The authors estimated nucleated cell counts from reference gene primer amplification. Assay used: immunoSEQ multiplex PCR; TCRdb lists only in-frame clones, some missing. D and trimming were read from the DNA, whereas the V and J calls and clone size are those reported in that table. The sample records about 32,000 clones, around 86% being singletons. The clonotype comes from a woman of 80 years or more with active or convalescent COVID-19. J is TRBJ1-1 and V is TRBV18; D uncertain. The sequencing input was peripheral blood. The CDR3 loop is CASSALGDTEAFF. The CDR3 DNA sequence: TGTGCCAGCTCAGCCTTGGGCGACACTGAAGCTTTCTTT.